This T cell receptor beta chain comes out of a study of T cell clonotyping in hematopoietic cell transplantation (dated by TCRdb to about 2021). Broadly, across the study: Recipient samples taken before transplant were obtained following cytoreduction. The study collected 135 blood samples from approximately 32 consecutive transplant recipients and their related donors. Recruitment of patients ran from September 2015 to early 2017, and follow-up continued until September 2020 or until death. The paper's findings and limits, for the study overall: Only a small fraction of recipient repertoires overlapped donor repertoires, with over 95% appearing de novo at the given depth. Inverse Simpson Index values from donors and from recipients before transplant predicted broader TCR repertoire diversity after transplant. After transplant, TCR diversity in recipients dropped, and pathologically expanded clonotypes climbed progressively between day 30 and day 180. Sample size was limited, and cells were not sorted, so CD4 and CD8 repertoire contributions could not be separated.

The immunoSEQ assay, a bias-controlled multiplex PCR using V- and J-specific primers, was used to amplify TCR beta CDR3 regions from genomic DNA. A proprietary barcode and Illumina adapter sequences were added to the CDR3 amplicons in a second PCR step. An Illumina MiSeq instrument was used to sequence the CDR3 libraries. The paper's processing steps were these. immunoSEQ Analyzer 3.0 was used for export and quality control, with R Bioconductor and Immunarch used for downstream analyses. Only productive rearrangements in the normalized downsampled data set were used to calculate repertoire metrics. Pathologically expanded clonotypes were defined as those larger than 5 templates in the normalized cohort. The Inverse Simpson Index served as the measure of repertoire diversity. To capture all clonotypes, the CMV-specificity analyses were run on the non-normalized data set. The clones in this table, taken by TCRdb from immuneACCESS, are in-frame only. Not every clone is retained; where verified, under half of the shortfall comes from an unresolved V gene, and the cause of the rest is unknown. V, J and clone size reflect that table, while D and trimming were determined from the DNA. This sample gives under 45,000 clones in total; roughly 95% of them show up just once. The top ten clonotypes cover around 1.6% of the sample.

Reading the label with the study, this specimen's time point is: recipient sample about 28 days before transplant, after cytoreduction. Recipient blood was collected about 28 days before transplant and at days 30, 100 and 180 after transplant. Nuclei Lysis Solution was used to extract genomic DNA from fresh or cryopreserved unfractionated peripheral blood mononuclear cells. Deletion took 0 bases off V and 0 bases off J, with a span of 7 bases between the germline ends. CDR1 SGDLS and CDR2 YYNGEE are derived from the germline V gene. Reading from cysteine to phenylalanine, the CDR3 counts 14 amino acids. Kept here is only the CDR3 DNA, which spans 42 bases and is read in frame from base 1. Turning to this clone: What this receptor recognizes is not known. No base quality values were provided; no much bigger clone lies one nucleotide off.

The rearrangement joined TRBV9 to TRBJ2-7; D gene: possibly TRBD2, on 6 matching bases. This clonotype was sampled from a man between 40 and 49 years old with chronic myeloid leukemia. Some clones in this sample may be carry-over from other donors' samples. Here the sequenced sample was peripheral blood mononuclear cells, taken before stem cell transplant. The DNA reads as follows: TGTGCCAGCAGCGTAGACGGGAGCTCCTACGAGCAGTACTTC. It translates to CASSVDGSSYEQYF.